The clone carrying this T cell receptor (beta chain) was detected a few times. Its target is unknown. The record originates from a study of T cells in Graves' hyperthyroidism and ophthalmopathy. Study-level findings and limits: Ophthalmopathy was separated from stable hyperthyroidism by a 13 V-J model.

CDR3 length equals 17 residues. V gave up 4 bases and J gave up 7 bases; unmatched junction bases: 14. Germline values: CDR1 SGHRS, CDR2 YFSETQ. Amplification targeted TCR beta CDR3 regions from RNA transcripts. The study used the HTBI primer set for a first-round RT-PCR of the TCR CDR3. From the multiplex PCR reads, TCRdb called clonotypes with MiXCR, one entry per CDR3 protein. The data hold around 290,000 distinct CDR3 sequences, with approximately 14% observed a single time. Sequences were obtained from blood. This clonotype was sampled from a woman aged 40-49 years with Graves' hyperthyroidism. The rearrangement uses TRBV5-1 and TRBJ2-1, with 10 bases aligning to TRBD2. CDR3 coding DNA: TGCGCCAGCAGCGGATTAAGGGCTAGCGGGAGTTCAAATGAGCAGTTCTTC. Translating it yields CASSGLRASGSSNEQFF.